This T cell receptor beta chain stems from a study of siplizumab effects on memory and regulatory T cells. Study-level results: The authors could not assign a naive or memory phenotype to roughly 75-97% of proliferating CD4+ or CD8+ clones.

Clones were read by immunoSEQ multiplex PCR, and TCRdb kept only the in-frame ones, dropping some. The repertoire has over 85,000 clones, roughly 92% of them found once; the top ten carry approximately 1.3%. This CDR3 is 15 amino acids long. V lost 3 bases to trimming and J lost 2 bases; unmatched junction nucleotides: 4. Germline loops: CDR1 WNHNN, CDR2 SYGVQD (reference sequence). This clone was counted between two and nine times. Its antigen remains unidentified. This TCR derives from a human donor in good health. The chain combines TRBV10-1 with TRBJ2-5, with 9 bases lining up with TRBD2. Sequenced sample: CD4+ T cells sorted from blood. Written as DNA, the CDR3 is TGCGCCAGCAGTGACCAGACTAGCGGACAAGAGACCCAGTACTTC. Translated: CASSDQTSGQETQYF.